These 20 T cell receptor beta chains originate from one sample sequenced in a study of human T cells and chemical hapten exposure. TCRdb redid the calling of the RACE reads with MiXCR, one entry per CDR3 protein. The sample consists of under 450,000 distinct CDR3 sequences, approximately 5.1% of them appearing once. Documented time point: patch test 1, 2 weeks after DPC sensitization. Treatment of the sample: therapeutic diphenylcyclopropenone sensitization with weekly scalp DPC. Sequencing was performed on whole blood, taken in connection with sensitization to the hapten diphenylcyclopropenone (DPC). The origin of the receptors is a woman between 45 and 65 years old with alopecia areata. Some clones in this sample may be carry-over from other donors' samples.

The chain recombines TRBV6-1 with TRBJ2-3; 9 nucleotides align to TRBD2. The trim removed 2 bases at V and 5 bases at J, leaving 11 bases unmatched. The CDR3 has 17 residues. Germline CDR1 MNHNS, CDR2 SASEGT. CDR3 protein: CASSESPAGGGGDTQYF. CDR3 DNA sequence: TGTGCCAGCAGTGAAAGTCCAGCGGGAGGCGGGGGAGATACGCAGTATTTT.

This clonotype was picked up many times. This rearrangement joins TRBV4-1 to TRBJ1-5; 7 bases map to TRBD1. Germline V gene lookup returns CDR1 MGHRA and CDR2 YSYEKL. The J segment lost 10 bases and the V segment lost 1 base, leaving 10 bases of the junction unmatched. The CDR3 covers 15 residues. The CDR3 sequence: CASSQVRTGQGPQHF. Here the CDR3 DNA reads TGCGCCAGCAGCCAAGTTCGGACAGGCCAGGGACCCCAGCATTTT.

J is TRBJ2-6 and V is TRBV7-9; 7 bases fit TRBD1. The J segment lost 0 bases and the V segment lost 5 bases, leaving 7 bases of the junction unmatched. There are 17 residues in the CDR3. CDR1 and CDR2 from the germline V gene are SEHNR and FQNEAQ (reference sequence). The CDR3 sequence: CASSLRDSISGANVLTF. The CDR3 DNA reads as TGTGCCAGCAGCCTAAGGGACAGTATCTCTGGGGCCAACGTCCTGACTTTC.

This clonotype was counted many times. The rearrangement joins TRBV20-1 to TRBJ2-7, with TRBD2 matching over 9 bases. The germline V gene encodes CDR1 DFQATT and CDR2 SNEGSKA (reference sequence). This CDR3 comprises 18 residues. Trimming removed 3 bases from V and 2 bases from J; junction bases left unmatched: 17. CDR3 sequence (DNA): TGCAGTGCTAGTTCTCCCCCCCTAGCGGGAAGCCAGGCCTACGAGCAGTACTTC. It encodes CSASSPPLAGSQAYEQYF.

The genes are TRBV5-1 and TRBJ2-5; 8 nucleotides match TRBD1. This CDR3 comprises 14 residues. CDR1 and CDR2 from the germline V gene are SGHRS and YFSETQ. Trimming took 5 bases from V and 2 from J; bases not matched to a gene: 5. CDR3 amino acids: CASRLDRDQETQYF. In DNA form, the CDR3 reads TGCGCCAGCAGGCTGGACAGGGATCAAGAGACCCAGTACTTC.

The V gene is TRBV29-1, the J gene TRBJ2-3, with TRBD2 matching over 15 bases. This CDR3 is 17 amino acids long. The V and J ends lost 0 bases and 6 bases, in that order; junction bases with no gene match: 7. In germline, CDR1 is SQVTM, CDR2 ANQGSEA. The CDR3 nucleotides are TGCAGCGTTGAAGATCCGAGGACTAGCGGGAGGGGGGATACGCAGTATTTT. The encoded protein is CSVEDPRTSGRGDTQYF.

The V and J genes are TRBV7-3 and TRBJ2-1, with 8 bases matching TRBD1. V was pared by 5 bases and J by 9 bases, with 6 bases of the junction left unmatched. Germline CDR1 is SGHTA and CDR2 is FQGTGA. The CDR3 consists of 13 residues. The CDR3 here is CASSAAGGSEQFF. The CDR3 nucleotides read TGTGCCAGCAGCGCCGCAGGGGGCAGTGAGCAGTTCTTC. Filled out from reference TRBV7-3 and TRBJ2-1, the complete variable domain reads GAGVSQTPSNKVTEKGKYVELRCDPISGHTALYWYRQSLGQGPEFLIYFQGTGAADDSGLPNDRFFAVRPEGSVSTLKIQRTERGDSAVYLCASSAAGGSEQFFGPGTRLTVL.

This clonotype has a count of ten or more. This rearrangement joins TRBV29-1 to TRBJ1-1, with D possibly TRBD1 on 6 matching bases. The CDR3 totals 12 residues. Germline assignment: CDR1 SQVTM and CDR2 ANQGSEA. Trimming stripped 6 bases from V and 3 bases from J, with 11 bases between. The DNA for the CDR3 is TGCAGCGTCCGGGGGCCTGACACTGAAGCTTTCTTT. Translating gives CSVRGPDTEAFF.

The chain joins TRBV5-4 to TRBJ1-5; 10 nucleotides match TRBD1. There are 18 residues in the CDR3. CDR1 and CDR2 from the germline V gene are SGHNT and YYREEE (reference sequence). The trim removed 3 bases at V and 3 bases at J, leaving 12 bases unmatched. The CDR3 nucleotides read TGTGCCAGCAGCTCCGCCGCGACAGGGGGCTGGAACAATCAGCCCCAGCATTTT. Translated, it gives CASSSAATGGWNNQPQHF.

The chain couples TRBV4-2 to TRBJ2-1, with TRBD2 matching over 14 bases. The CDR3 has 18 residues. Looked up from germline, CDR1 is LGHNA and CDR2 is YNFKEQ. Trimming at V came to 0 bases and at J to 3 bases, leaving 4 bases not matched to a gene. CDR3 bases: TGTGCCAGCAGCCAAGATGTCGGACTAGCGGGGGGCTACAATGAGCAGTTCTTC. Protein product: CASSQDVGLAGGYNEQFF.

This clonotype turned up a few times. The genes are TRBV4-1 and TRBJ1-6; D unresolved. Per germline, CDR1 MGHRA and CDR2 YSYEKL. The CDR3 consists of 18 residues. V lost 0 bases and J 11 bases, leaving 23 bases between the germline ends. The CDR3 nucleotides are TGCGCCAGCAGCCAAGATTCTTCGGGGTCCCCTTTTTCTCCACCCCTCCACTTT. This gives the protein CASSQDSSGSPFSPPLHF.

The CDR3 here is CASSPSAGDRGHYEQYF. Here the CDR3 DNA reads TGTGCCAGCAGTCCATCGGCGGGGGACAGGGGGCACTACGAGCAGTACTTC. The rearrangement joins TRBV27 to TRBJ2-7, with 12 positions matching TRBD1. CDR1 is MNHEY and CDR2 is SMNVEV in the germline V gene (reference sequence). This CDR3 region has 17 residues. V lost 5 bases, J lost 3 bases, and 11 bases stayed unmatched.

This clonotype was seen repeatedly, ten times or more. This rearrangement joins TRBV14 to TRBJ1-4; tentative D call: TRBD1 (5 bases). Trimming took off 9 bases at V and 6 bases at J, with 8 bases between the two ends. Germline CDR1 and CDR2: SGHDN and FVKESK. The CDR3 has 11 residues. CDR3 bases: TGTGCCAGGGGGACCCATGAAAAACTGTTTTTT. Amino acids: CARGTHEKLFF.

The gene calls are TRBV7-2 and TRBJ2-5; 12 bases map to TRBD2. With V trimmed by 4 bases and J by 4 bases, 4 bases remained unmatched. The CDR3 has 15 residues. CDR1 is SGHTA, CDR2 FQGNSA, per germline. CDR3 residues: CASSSSGGAVETQYF. CDR3 nucleotide sequence: TGTGCCAGCAGCTCTAGCGGGGGGGCCGTAGAGACCCAGTACTTC.

This clonotype was recorded a few times. The chain carries TRBV6-1 and TRBJ1-6; D unclear. The V and J ends lost 4 bases and 7 bases respectively, with 14 bases between them. The length of the CDR3 is 15 residues. Germline loops: CDR1 MNHNS, CDR2 SASEGT. CDR3 region: CASSVSRKLNSPLHF. The DNA for the CDR3 is TGTGCCAGCAGTGTTTCGCGGAAACTAAATTCACCCCTCCACTTT.

This clonotype was recorded at least ten times. The V gene is TRBV7-9, the J gene TRBJ2-7; 11 nucleotides line up with TRBD2. The CDR3 covers 14 residues. The germline gives CDR1 SEHNR, CDR2 FQNEAQ (reference sequence). V shed 4 bases, J shed 3 bases, and the junction held 2 bases outside the gene matches. The CDR3 here is CASSSSGRNYEQYF. The CDR3 DNA sequence: TGTGCCAGCAGCTCTAGCGGGAGGAACTACGAGCAGTACTTC.

This clonotype turned up a few times. The chain has TRBV24-1 and TRBJ2-5; a weak D match, TRBD2 (5 bases). This CDR3 has 11 residues. V lost 5 bases and J 5 bases, leaving 5 bases between the germline ends. CDR1 is KGHDR and CDR2 is SFDVKD in the germline V gene. CDR3 sequence reads: CATSAGETQYF. DNA of the CDR3: TGTGCCACCAGTGCGGGGGAGACCCAGTACTTC.

This clonotype was seen repeatedly, ten times or more. V and J are TRBV19 and TRBJ2-1; TRBD1 matches at 7 bases. V lost 8 bases, J lost 9 bases, and 4 bases stayed unmatched. The CDR3 contains 11 residues. The germline CDR1 and CDR2 sequences are LNHDA and SQIVND (reference sequence). The CDR3 sequence is CASRQGPEQFF. The CDR3 coding sequence is TGTGCCAGTCGACAGGGCCCTGAGCAGTTCTTC.

This clonotype occurred many times. The gene calls are TRBV28 and TRBJ2-5; 7 bases map to TRBD1. Germline CDR1 reads MDHEN; CDR2 reads SYDVKM. J gave up 2 bases and V 2 bases, and 5 bases lay outside the gene matches. The CDR3 has 15 amino acids. CDR3 nucleotide sequence: TGTGCCAGCAGTTTAGCTGGACAGGTTCAAGAGACCCAGTACTTC. This gives the protein CASSLAGQVQETQYF.

This clonotype was recorded at least ten times. The CDR3 nucleotides are TGCGCCAGCAGCCCGACAGGAGATACGCAGTATTTT. Its protein is CASSPTGDTQYF. This chain connects TRBV10-2 to TRBJ2-3; the D gene is possibly TRBD1 (6 bases). This CDR3 spans 12 amino acids. Germline V gene lookup returns CDR1 WSHSY and CDR2 SAAADI. V was shortened by 6 bases and J by 5 bases, with 9 bases between the two germline ends.